This record concerns one T cell receptor (beta chain) sequence. The entry originates in a study of blood T cell repertoires in COVID-19. J was trimmed by 7 bases and V by 3 bases; bases with no gene match: 4. Germline V gives CDR1 SGDLS, CDR2 YYNGEE. The CDR3 is made up of 16 amino acids. The method was immunoSEQ multiplex PCR; TCRdb's version includes in-frame clones alone and lacks a portion of them. The sample has more than 110,000 clones, about 80% seen once; the top ten hold approximately 3.8%. The TCR was taken from a woman aged 55 to 70 with acute or convalescent COVID-19. The sample consisted of peripheral blood. The chain employs TRBV9 and TRBJ2-2; TRBD2 matches at 15 bases. CDR3 coding DNA: TGTGCCAGCAGCGCCGGACTAGCGGGAGGGGGCGGGGAGCTGTTTTTT. Translating gives CASSAGLAGGGGELFF. Full variable domain (outside the CDR3, taken from reference TRBV9 and TRBJ2-2): DSGVTQTPKHLITATGQRVTLRCSPRSGDLSVYWYQQSLDQGLQFLIQYYNGEERAKGNILERFSAQQFPDLHSELNLSSLELGDSALYFCASSAGLAGGGGELFFGEGSRLTVL.